A single sample is the source of the 10 T cell receptor beta chains below, sequenced in a study of cytomegalovirus exposure and HLA in healthy donors. The PCR contained 60 Vbeta and 13 Jbeta primers. The table came from immunoSEQ multiplex PCR; TCRdb's copy has only in-frame clones and leaves some out. The table for this sample gives about 53,000 clones. The material sequenced was PBMCs. The source is a woman between 18 and 29 years old in good health and CMV-seronegative.

V gene TRBV29-1 combines with J gene TRBJ1-2, with 12 bases that match TRBD1. The ends lost 7 bases at V and 7 bases at J; junction bases unmatched: 4. The CDR3 covers 12 residues. Per germline, CDR1 SQVTM and CDR2 ANQGSEA. CDR3 sequence: CSAGTGGPGYTF. DNA for the CDR3: TGCAGCGCCGGGACAGGGGGCCCTGGCTACACCTTC.

The chain recombines TRBV6-6 with TRBJ2-7; no reliable D call. V was clipped by 2 bases and J by 3 bases, with 2 bases between them. Germline CDR1 is MNHNY and CDR2 is SVGAGI (reference sequence). The CDR3 spans 11 residues. The CDR3 is CASSYLYEQYF. The CDR3 region has the DNA TGTGCCAGCAGTTACCTCTACGAGCAGTACTTC.

The rearrangement links TRBV5-6 to TRBJ2-1; 7 bases map to TRBD1. Germline CDR1 and CDR2: SGHDT and YYEEEE. There are 14 residues in the CDR3. V shed 5 bases and J 12 bases; nucleotides not matched to a gene: 14. CDR3 residues: CASSSGTAPGWQFF. The CDR3 nucleotides are TGTGCCAGCAGTTCCGGGACAGCCCCGGGATGGCAGTTCTTC.

The chain is built from TRBV28 and TRBJ1-1; no reliable D call. V was cut by 5 bases and J by 0 bases, with 7 bases left in between. Germline V gene sequence: CDR1 MDHEN, CDR2 SYDVKM. The CDR3 covers 13 residues. In DNA, the CDR3 is TGTGCCAGCAGTCTCCCGGTGAACACTGAAGCTTTCTTT. Its protein is CASSLPVNTEAFF. Supplemented by reference TRBV28 and TRBJ1-1, the full variable domain reads DVKVTQSSRYLVKRTGEKVFLECVQDMDHENMFWYRQDPGLGLRLIYFSYDVKMKEKGDIPEGYSVSREKKERFSLILESASTNQTSMYLCASSLPVNTEAFFGQGTRLTVV.

The rearrangement uses TRBV4-1 and TRBJ2-3; 7 bases match TRBD1. The ends lost 1 base at V and 4 bases at J; junction bases unmatched: 5. This CDR3 is 15 amino acids long. The germline V gene has CDR1 MGHRA and CDR2 YSYEKL. CDR3 residues: CASSQGLTGADTQYF. In nucleotides, the CDR3 is TGCGCCAGCAGCCAAGGCCTTACAGGGGCAGATACGCAGTATTTT.

The rearrangement links TRBV20-1 to TRBJ2-5; D possibly corresponds to TRBD1 (5 bases). Germline values: CDR1 DFQATT, CDR2 SNEGSKA (reference sequence). The V and J ends lost 5 bases and 5 bases respectively, with 9 bases between them. The CDR3 is made up of 11 amino acids. CDR3 in amino acids: CSAQGWETQYF. In nucleotides, the CDR3 is TGCAGTGCTCAGGGATGGGAGACCCAGTACTTC.

The CDR3 region has the DNA TGTGCCATCAGTGTGACAGCTAACTATGGCTACACCTTC. Amino acid sequence: CAISVTANYGYTF. The chain is built from TRBV10-3 and TRBJ1-2; D is perhaps TRBD1 (5 bases). With 4 bases removed from V and 0 bases from J, the gap between germline ends came to 6 bases. CDR1 and CDR2 (germline): ENHRY, SYGVKD. This CDR3 is 13 amino acids long.

V usage is TRBV5-4 and J usage is TRBJ2-7, with 9 bases aligning to TRBD1. Germline assignment: CDR1 SGHNT and CDR2 YYREEE (reference sequence). Unmatched junction bases numbered 5, after V lost 0 bases and J lost 7 bases. This CDR3 comprises 14 residues. The CDR3 here is CASSLGDRVDEQYF. The CDR3 bases are TGTGCCAGCAGCTTGGGGGACAGGGTGGATGAGCAGTACTTC.

The chain uses TRBV2 and TRBJ1-1; D perhaps matches TRBD1 (5 bases). CDR1 and CDR2 from the germline V gene are SNHLY and FYNNEI. Trimming took off 4 bases at V and 6 bases at J, with 12 bases between the two ends. This CDR3 has 13 residues. The chain's CDR3 is CASSGGGHAEAFF. The CDR3 nucleotides read TGTGCCAGCAGTGGGGGCGGCCACGCTGAAGCTTTCTTT.

V gene TRBV7-3 combines with J gene TRBJ1-1; D is unresolved. The V gene's germline CDR1 is SGHTA and CDR2 FQGTGA. V was clipped by 5 bases and J by 0 bases, with 7 bases between them. The CDR3 runs 13 residues. As DNA, the CDR3 is TGTGCCAGCAGCGAAACGGTGAACACTGAAGCTTTCTTT. Its protein is CASSETVNTEAFF. The whole variable domain, remainder taken from reference TRBV7-3 and TRBJ1-1, is GAGVSQTPSNKVTEKGKYVELRCDPISGHTALYWYRQSLGQGPEFLIYFQGTGAADDSGLPNDRFFAVRPEGSVSTLKIQRTERGDSAVYLCASSETVNTEAFFGQGTRLTVV.